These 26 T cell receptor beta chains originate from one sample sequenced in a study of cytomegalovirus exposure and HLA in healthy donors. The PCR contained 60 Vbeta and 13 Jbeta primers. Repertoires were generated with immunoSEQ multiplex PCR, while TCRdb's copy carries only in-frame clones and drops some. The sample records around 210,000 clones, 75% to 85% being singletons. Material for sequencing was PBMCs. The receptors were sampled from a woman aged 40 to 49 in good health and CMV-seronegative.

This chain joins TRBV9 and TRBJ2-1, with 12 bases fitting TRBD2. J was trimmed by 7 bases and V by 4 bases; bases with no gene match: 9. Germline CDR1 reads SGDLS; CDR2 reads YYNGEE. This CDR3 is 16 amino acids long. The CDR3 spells CASSTRLAGDGNEQFF. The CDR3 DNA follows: TGTGCCAGCAGCACTCGACTAGCGGGAGACGGGAATGAGCAGTTCTTC.

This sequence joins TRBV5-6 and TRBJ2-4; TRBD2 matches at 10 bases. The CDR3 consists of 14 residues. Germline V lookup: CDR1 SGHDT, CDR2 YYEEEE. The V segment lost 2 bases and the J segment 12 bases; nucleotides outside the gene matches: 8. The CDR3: CASSFNSGGLDQYF. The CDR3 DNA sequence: TGTGCCAGCAGCTTTAATAGCGGGGGGTTGGATCAGTACTTC.

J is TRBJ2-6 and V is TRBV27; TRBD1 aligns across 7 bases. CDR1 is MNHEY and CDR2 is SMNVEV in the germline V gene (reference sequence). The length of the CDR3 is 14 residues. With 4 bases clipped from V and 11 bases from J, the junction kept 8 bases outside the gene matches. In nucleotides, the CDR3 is TGTGCCAGCAGTTCACAGACAGGGTCGCACGTCCTGACTTTC. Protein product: CASSSQTGSHVLTF.

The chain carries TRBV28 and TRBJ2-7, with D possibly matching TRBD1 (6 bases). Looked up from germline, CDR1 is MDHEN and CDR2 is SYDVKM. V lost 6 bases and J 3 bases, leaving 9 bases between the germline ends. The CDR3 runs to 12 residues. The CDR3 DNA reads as TGTGCCAGCAGCCTGGACAGCTACGAGCAGTACTTC. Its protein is CASSLDSYEQYF.

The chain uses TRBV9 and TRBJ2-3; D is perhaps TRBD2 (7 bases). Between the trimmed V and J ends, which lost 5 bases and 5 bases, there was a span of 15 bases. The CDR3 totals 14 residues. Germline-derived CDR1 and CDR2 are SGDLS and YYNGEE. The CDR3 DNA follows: TGTGCCAGCAGAAGGGGGGGGGCAGGAGATACGCAGTATTTT. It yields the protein CASRRGGAGDTQYF.

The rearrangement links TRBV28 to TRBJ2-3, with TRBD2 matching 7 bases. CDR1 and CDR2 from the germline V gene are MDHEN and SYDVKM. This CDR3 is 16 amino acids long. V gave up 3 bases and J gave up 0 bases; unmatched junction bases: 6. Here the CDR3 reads CASSFYGGGSTDTQYF. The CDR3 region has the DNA TGTGCCAGCAGTTTTTATGGGGGGGGGAGCACAGATACGCAGTATTTT. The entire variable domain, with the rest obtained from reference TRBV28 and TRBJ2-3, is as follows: DVKVTQSSRYLVKRTGEKVFLECVQDMDHENMFWYRQDPGLGLRLIYFSYDVKMKEKGDIPEGYSVSREKKERFSLILESASTNQTSMYLCASSFYGGGSTDTQYFGPGTRLTVL.

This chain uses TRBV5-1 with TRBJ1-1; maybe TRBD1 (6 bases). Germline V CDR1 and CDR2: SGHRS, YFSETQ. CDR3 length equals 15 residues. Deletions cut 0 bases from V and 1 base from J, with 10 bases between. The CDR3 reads CASSLAGTQNTEAFF. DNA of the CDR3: TGCGCCAGCAGCTTGGCCGGGACACAGAACACTGAAGCTTTCTTT.

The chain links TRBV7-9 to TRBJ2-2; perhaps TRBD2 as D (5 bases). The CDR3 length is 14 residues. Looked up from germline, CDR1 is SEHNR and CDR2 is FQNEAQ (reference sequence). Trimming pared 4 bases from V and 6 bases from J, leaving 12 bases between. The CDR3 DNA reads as TGTGCCAGCAGCTCGGACTCCCGTGCCGGGGAGCTGTTTTTT. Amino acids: CASSSDSRAGELFF.

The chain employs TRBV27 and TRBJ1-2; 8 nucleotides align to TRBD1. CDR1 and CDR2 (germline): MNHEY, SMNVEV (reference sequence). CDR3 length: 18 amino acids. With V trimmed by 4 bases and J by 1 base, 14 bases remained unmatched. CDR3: CASSSTNPGQEVNYGYTF. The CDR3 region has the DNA TGTGCCAGCAGTTCGACGAATCCGGGACAGGAAGTTAACTATGGCTACACCTTC.

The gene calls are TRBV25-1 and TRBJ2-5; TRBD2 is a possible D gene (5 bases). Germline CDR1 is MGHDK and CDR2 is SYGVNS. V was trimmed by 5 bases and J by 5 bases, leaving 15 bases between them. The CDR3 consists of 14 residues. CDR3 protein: CASSPHQEVETQYF. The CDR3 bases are TGTGCCAGCAGTCCCCATCAGGAGGTGGAGACCCAGTACTTC.

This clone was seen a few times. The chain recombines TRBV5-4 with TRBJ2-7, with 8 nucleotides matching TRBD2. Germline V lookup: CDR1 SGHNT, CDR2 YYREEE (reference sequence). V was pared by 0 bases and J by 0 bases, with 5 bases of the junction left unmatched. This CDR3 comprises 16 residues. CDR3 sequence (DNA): TGTGCCAGCAGCTTGGGCGGCGGGACTAGCTCCTACGAGCAGTACTTC. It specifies CASSLGGGTSSYEQYF.

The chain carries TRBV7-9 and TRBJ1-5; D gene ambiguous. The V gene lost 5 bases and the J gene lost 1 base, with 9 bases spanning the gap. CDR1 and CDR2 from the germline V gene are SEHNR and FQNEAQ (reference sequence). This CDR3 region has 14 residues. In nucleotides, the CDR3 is TGTGCCAGCAGCCCGGTTGAAAGCAATCAGCCCCAGCATTTT. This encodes CASSPVESNQPQHF.

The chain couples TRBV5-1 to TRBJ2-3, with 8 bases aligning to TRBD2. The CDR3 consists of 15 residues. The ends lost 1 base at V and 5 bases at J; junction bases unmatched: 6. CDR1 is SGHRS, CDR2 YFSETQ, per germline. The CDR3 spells CASSLSSGSRDTQYF. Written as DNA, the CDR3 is TGCGCCAGCAGCTTGTCCAGCGGGAGTAGAGATACGCAGTATTTT.

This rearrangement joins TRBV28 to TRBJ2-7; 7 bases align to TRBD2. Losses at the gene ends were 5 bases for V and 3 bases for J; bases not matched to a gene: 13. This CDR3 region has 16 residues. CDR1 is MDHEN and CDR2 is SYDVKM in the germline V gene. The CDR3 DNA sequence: TGTGCCAGCAGTCCCATATTTTACGGGAGGATCTACGAGCAGTACTTC. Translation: CASSPIFYGRIYEQYF.

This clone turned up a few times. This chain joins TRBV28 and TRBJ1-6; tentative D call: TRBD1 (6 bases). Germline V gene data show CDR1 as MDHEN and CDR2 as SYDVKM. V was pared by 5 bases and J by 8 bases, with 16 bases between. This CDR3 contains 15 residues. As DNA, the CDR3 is TGTGCCAGCAGTACAGTCACAGGGCTGCATTCACCCCTCCACTTT. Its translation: CASSTVTGLHSPLHF.

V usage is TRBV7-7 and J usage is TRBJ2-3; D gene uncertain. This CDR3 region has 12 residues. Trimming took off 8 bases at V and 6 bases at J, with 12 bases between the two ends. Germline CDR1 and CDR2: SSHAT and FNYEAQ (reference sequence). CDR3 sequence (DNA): TGTGCCAGCGCCGCTACCCCCGATACGCAGTATTTT. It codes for CASAATPDTQYF. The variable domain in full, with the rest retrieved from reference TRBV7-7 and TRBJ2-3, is GAGVSQSPRYKVTKRGQDVTLRCDPISSHATLYWYQQALGQGPEFLTYFNYEAQPDKSGLPSDRFSAERPEGSISTLTIQRTEQRDSAMYRCASAATPDTQYFGPGTRLTVL.

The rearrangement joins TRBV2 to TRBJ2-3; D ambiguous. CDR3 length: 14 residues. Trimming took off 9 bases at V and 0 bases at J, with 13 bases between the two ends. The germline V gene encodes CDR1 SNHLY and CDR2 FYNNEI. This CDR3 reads CASREGTSTDTQYF. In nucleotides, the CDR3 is TGTGCCAGTAGGGAAGGTACTAGCACAGATACGCAGTATTTT.

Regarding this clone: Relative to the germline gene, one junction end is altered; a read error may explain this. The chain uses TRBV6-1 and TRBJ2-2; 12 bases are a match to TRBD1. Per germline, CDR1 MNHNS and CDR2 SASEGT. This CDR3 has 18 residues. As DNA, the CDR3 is TGTGCCAGCAGTGAACAGGGGACAGGGGGCGGGAGGAACCGGGAGCTGCTTTTT. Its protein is CASSEQGTGGGRNRELLF.

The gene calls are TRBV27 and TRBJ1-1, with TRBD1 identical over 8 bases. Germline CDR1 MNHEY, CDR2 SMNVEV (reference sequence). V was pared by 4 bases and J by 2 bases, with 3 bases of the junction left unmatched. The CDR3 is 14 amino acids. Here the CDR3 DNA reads TGTGCCAGCAGTTGGACAGGGACCAACACTGAAGCTTTCTTT. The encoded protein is CASSWTGTNTEAFF.

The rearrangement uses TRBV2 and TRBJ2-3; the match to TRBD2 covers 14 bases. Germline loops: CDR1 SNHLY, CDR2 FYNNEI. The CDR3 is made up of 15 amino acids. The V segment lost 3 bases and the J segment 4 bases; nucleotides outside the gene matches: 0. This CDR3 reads CASSEGLAGADTQYF. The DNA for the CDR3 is TGTGCCAGCAGTGAGGGACTAGCGGGAGCAGATACGCAGTATTTT.

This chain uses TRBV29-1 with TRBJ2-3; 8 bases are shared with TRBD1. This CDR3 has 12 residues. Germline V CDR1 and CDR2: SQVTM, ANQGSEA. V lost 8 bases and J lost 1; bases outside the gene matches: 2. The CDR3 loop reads CSWGQGTDTQYF. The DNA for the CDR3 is TGCAGCTGGGGACAGGGCACAGATACGCAGTATTTT.

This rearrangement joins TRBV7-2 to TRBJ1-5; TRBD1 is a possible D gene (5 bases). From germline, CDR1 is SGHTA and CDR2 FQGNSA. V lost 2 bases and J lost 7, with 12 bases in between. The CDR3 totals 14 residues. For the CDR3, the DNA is TGTGCCAGCAGCTTAAATCAGGGCGACCAGCCCCAGCATTTT. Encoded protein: CASSLNQGDQPQHF. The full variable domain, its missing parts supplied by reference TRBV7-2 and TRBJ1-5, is GAGVSQSPSNKVTEKGKDVELRCDPISGHTALYWYRQSLGQGLEFLIYFQGNSAPDKSGLPSDRFSAERTGGSVSTLTIQRTQQEDSAVYLCASSLNQGDQPQHFGDGTRLSIL.

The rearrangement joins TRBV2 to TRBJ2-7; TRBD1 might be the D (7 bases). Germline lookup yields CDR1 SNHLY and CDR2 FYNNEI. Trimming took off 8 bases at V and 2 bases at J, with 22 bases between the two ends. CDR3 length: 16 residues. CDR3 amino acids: CASGPDRDSFTYEQYF. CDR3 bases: TGTGCCAGCGGACCAGACAGGGACTCCTTCACCTACGAGCAGTACTTC.

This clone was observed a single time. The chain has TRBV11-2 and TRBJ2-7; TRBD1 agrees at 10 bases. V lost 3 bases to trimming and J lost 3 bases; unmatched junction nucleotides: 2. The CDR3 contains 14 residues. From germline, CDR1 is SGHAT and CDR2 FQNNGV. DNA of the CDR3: TGTGCCAGCAGCTTTGGGACAGGGGACTACGAGCAGTACTTC. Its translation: CASSFGTGDYEQYF.

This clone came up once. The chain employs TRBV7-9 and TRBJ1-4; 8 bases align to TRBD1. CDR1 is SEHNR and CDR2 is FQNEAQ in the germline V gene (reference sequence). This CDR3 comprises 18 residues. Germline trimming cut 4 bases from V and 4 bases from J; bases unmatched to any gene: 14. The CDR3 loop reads CASSSTLGTGQLNEKLFF. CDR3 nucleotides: TGTGCCAGCAGCTCCACCCTGGGGACAGGACAACTTAATGAAAAACTGTTTTTT. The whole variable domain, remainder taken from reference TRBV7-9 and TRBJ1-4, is DTGVSQNPRHKITKRGQNVTFRCDPISEHNRLYWYRQTLGQGPEFLTYFQNEAQLEKSRLLSDRFSAERPKGSFSTLEIQRTEQGDSAMYLCASSSTLGTGQLNEKLFFGSGTQLSVL.

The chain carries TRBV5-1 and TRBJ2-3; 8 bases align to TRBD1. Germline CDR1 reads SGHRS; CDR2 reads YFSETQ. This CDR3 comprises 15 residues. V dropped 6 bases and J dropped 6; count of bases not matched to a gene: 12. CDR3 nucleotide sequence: TGCGCCAGCAACCACCAGGGGGCTTCGGGTGATACGCAGTATTTT. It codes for CASNHQGASGDTQYF.